The T cell receptor (beta chain) described here comes from a study of T-cell memory formation after mild COVID-19. Study-level information: TCR clusters showed largely donor specificity.

TCRdb ran MiXCR on the 5' RACE reads and lists one entry per CDR3 protein. Among a few hundred thousand distinct CDR3 sequences, approximately 15% were seen once, and the ten largest hold 22%. The CDR3 length is 13 residues. The V gene lost 6 bases and the J gene lost 2 bases, with 11 bases spanning the gap. CDR1 is MNHNY and CDR2 is SVGAGI in the germline V gene (reference sequence). The V call is TRBV6-6, the J call TRBJ2-7; no clear D gene. Sequenced material: PBMCs or a T cell subset sorted from them (not recorded which). The origin of this receptor is a man in his late teens or twenties who had mild COVID-19 (a few samples of this study predate the infection). Cell type and time point are not known. The DNA of the CDR3 is TGTGCCAGCAGCCCCGGGCCTCCCTACGAGCAGTACGTC. This codes for CASSPGPPYEQYV.